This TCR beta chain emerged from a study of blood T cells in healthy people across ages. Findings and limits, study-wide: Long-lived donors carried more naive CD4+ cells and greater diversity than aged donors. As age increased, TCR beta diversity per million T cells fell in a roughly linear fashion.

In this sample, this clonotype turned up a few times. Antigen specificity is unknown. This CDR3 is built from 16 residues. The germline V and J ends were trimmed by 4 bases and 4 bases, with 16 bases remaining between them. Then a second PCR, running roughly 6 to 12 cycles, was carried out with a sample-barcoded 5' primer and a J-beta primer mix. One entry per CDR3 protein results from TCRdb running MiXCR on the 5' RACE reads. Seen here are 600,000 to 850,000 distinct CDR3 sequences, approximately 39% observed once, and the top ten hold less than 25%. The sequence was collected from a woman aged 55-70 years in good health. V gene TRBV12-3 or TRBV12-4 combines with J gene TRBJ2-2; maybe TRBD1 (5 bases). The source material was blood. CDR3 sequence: CASSYVPWTTTGELFF. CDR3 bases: TGTGCCAGCAGTTATGTCCCCTGGACAACCACCGGGGAGCTGTTTTTT.